The clone carrying this TCR beta chain showed up just a few times. This CDR3 region has 15 residues. Trimming pared 8 bases from V and 5 bases from J, leaving 22 bases between. CDR1 and CDR2 (germline): SQVTM, ANQGSEA. From the 5' RACE reads, TCRdb called clonotypes with MiXCR, one entry per CDR3 protein. The sample records 220,000 or so distinct CDR3 sequences, roughly 7% being singletons. These data belong to a study of identical twins. These data are also associated with another study on yellow fever vaccine responses in identical twins.

The chain combines TRBV29-1 with TRBJ2-1; unclear D gene. This clonotype was obtained from a woman aged 18-35 years in good health. Source material: memory (CD45RO+) T cells sorted from blood. For the CDR3, the DNA is TGCAGCCCCCAGCCGATTAGCCATCGGGACAATGAGCAGTTCTTC. Translated: CSPQPISHRDNEQFF.